The 14 T cell receptor beta chains in this list originate from one sample, sequenced in a study of T cell repertoires in cytomegalovirus infection. TCRdb re-analysed the reads in MiXCR, keeping a single row per CDR3 protein. Seen here are fewer than 550,000 distinct CDR3 sequences, about 11% observed once, and the top ten hold roughly 10%. Specimen: PBMCs. The receptors here all came from a human donor in good health (CMV status not recorded). Some clones in this sample may be carry-over from other donors' samples.

The chain is built from TRBV9 and TRBJ2-3; TRBD2 might be the D (5 bases). Germline V gives CDR1 SGDLS, CDR2 YYNGEE. CDR3 size: 15 residues. V lost 0 bases to trimming and J lost 7 bases, with 15 bases between them. This CDR3 reads CASSVADGLAYTQYF. As DNA, the CDR3 is TGTGCCAGCAGCGTAGCGGACGGTCTAGCATATACGCAGTATTTT.

This clonotype came up a few times. This sequence joins TRBV3-1 and TRBJ2-5; D is unclear. Germline V lookup: CDR1 LGHDT, CDR2 YNNKEL (reference sequence). CDR3 size: 15 residues. Trimming shortened V by 1 base and J by 1 base, and 10 bases separated the two germline ends. CDR3 amino acids: CASSQVRGIQETQYF. As DNA, the CDR3 is TGTGCCAGCAGCCAAGTGCGCGGTATCCAAGAGACCCAGTACTTC.

This clonotype was observed many times. The V call is TRBV7-8, the J call TRBJ2-7; possible D gene TRBD2, 6 bases. Germline V gene lookup returns CDR1 SGHVS and CDR2 FQNEAQ. Trimming removed 6 bases at V and 2 bases at J, with 14 bases between. The CDR3 is 14 residues long. The CDR3 here is CASRQSSGAYEQYF. CDR3 nucleotides: TGTGCCAGCAGACAGAGTAGCGGCGCCTACGAGCAGTACTTC.

This clonotype was detected a few times. V usage is TRBV5-4 and J usage is TRBJ2-1; 8 positions match TRBD2. Germline assignment: CDR1 SGHNT and CDR2 YYREEE (reference sequence). This CDR3 is built from 16 residues. The trim removed 0 bases at V and 6 bases at J, leaving 8 bases unmatched. CDR3 protein: CASSLERGGFGNEQFF. The CDR3 DNA sequence: TGTGCCAGCAGCTTGGAACGGGGGGGCTTTGGCAATGAGCAGTTCTTC. The variable domain in full, completed from reference TRBV5-4 and TRBJ2-1, reads ETGVTQSPTHLIKTRGQQVTLRCSSQSGHNTVSWYQQALGQGPQFIFQYYREEENGRGNFPPRFSGLQFPNYSSELNVNALELDDSALYLCASSLERGGFGNEQFFGPGTRLTVL.

Many counts were recorded for this clonotype. The V call is TRBV28, the J call TRBJ2-1; the match to TRBD1 covers 12 bases. Losses at the gene ends were 3 bases for V and 6 bases for J; bases not matched to a gene: 3. The length of the CDR3 is 15 residues. CDR1 and CDR2 (germline): MDHEN, SYDVKM. The CDR3 loop is CASSFGTGGPNEQFF. Here the CDR3 DNA reads TGTGCCAGCAGTTTCGGGACAGGGGGCCCCAATGAGCAGTTCTTC.

There are many counts of this clonotype. The J gene is TRBJ2-3, the V gene TRBV10-3, with D unresolved. The V gene lost 5 bases and the J gene lost 2 bases, with 17 bases spanning the gap. This CDR3 has 16 amino acids. Germline V gene lookup returns CDR1 ENHRY and CDR2 SYGVKD. The CDR3 loop reads CAISRPLDPYTDTQYF. For the CDR3, the DNA is TGTGCCATCAGTCGACCTCTGGATCCTTACACAGATACGCAGTATTTT.

This clonotype has a count of ten or more. The CDR3 is CASSYSRQDEQFF. As DNA, the CDR3 is TGTGCCAGCAGTTACTCGAGGCAAGATGAGCAGTTCTTC. This chain links TRBV6-6 with TRBJ2-1, with D unclear. CDR3 size: 13 residues. The V end was cut by 0 bases, the J end by 8 bases, with 8 bases between. Germline lookup yields CDR1 MNHNY and CDR2 SVGAGI (reference sequence).

This clonotype occurred many times. The chain has TRBV6-1 and TRBJ2-2, with TRBD2 identical over 8 bases. The CDR3 is made up of 13 amino acids. J was trimmed by 4 bases and V by 10 bases; bases with no gene match: 5. Germline V gene data show CDR1 as MNHNS and CDR2 as SASEGT. The CDR3 DNA follows: TGTGCCATCTTAGCGGGAACCACCGGGGAGCTGTTTTTT. Protein: CAILAGTTGELFF.

This clonotype was found many times. This chain links TRBV25-1 with TRBJ1-4; possible D gene TRBD1, 6 bases. The CDR3 sequence is 13 residues long. Germline V gives CDR1 MGHDK, CDR2 SYGVNS. Trimming removed 6 bases from V and 7 bases from J, with 12 bases in between. CDR3 loop: CASSQDSAEKLFF. CDR3 DNA: TGTGCCAGCAGCCAGGACAGCGCTGAAAAACTGTTTTTT.

This clonotype was recorded many times. The V call is TRBV29-1, the J call TRBJ2-7; 9 bases fit TRBD2. This CDR3 region has 14 residues. Germline CDR1 SQVTM, CDR2 ANQGSEA. Trimming removed 6 bases from V and 1 base from J; junction bases left unmatched: 7. CDR3 bases: TGCAGCGTGTTAGGACTAGCGTCGTCCTACGAGCAGTACTTC. Its translation: CSVLGLASSYEQYF.

This clonotype was picked up a small number of times. Here the CDR3 reads CASSQDGRGGYTF. Here the CDR3 DNA reads TGTGCCAGCAGCCAAGATGGGCGAGGAGGCTACACCTTC. This chain uses TRBV3-1 with TRBJ1-2, with no clear D. CDR3 size: 13 residues. V was shortened by 0 bases and J by 8 bases, with 10 bases between the two germline ends. In germline, CDR1 is LGHDT, CDR2 YNNKEL (reference sequence).

The CDR3 DNA follows: TGTGCCAGCAGCCAAGTCCACCGCGAATGGACATTGTCCTTTACGAACACTGAAGCTTTCTTT. It translates to CASSQVHREWTLSFTNTEAFF. The V and J genes are TRBV14 and TRBJ1-1; a weak D match, TRBD1 (5 bases). V lost 1 base to trimming and J lost 1 base, with 28 bases between them. Per the germline V gene, CDR1 is SGHDN and CDR2 is FVKESK. The CDR3 contains 21 residues.

This clonotype has at least ten counts. CDR3 residues: CASSEGPVTGGNSPLHF. CDR3 coding DNA: TGTGCCAGTAGCGAGGGGCCAGTTACAGGGGGGAATTCACCCCTCCACTTT. This chain links TRBV19 with TRBJ1-6, with 8 bases lining up with TRBD1. From germline, CDR1 is LNHDA and CDR2 SQIVND (reference sequence). Trimming removed 6 bases from V and 7 bases from J; junction bases left unmatched: 14. The CDR3 covers 17 residues.

This clonotype was counted many times. The genes are TRBV29-1 and TRBJ2-7; TRBD1 aligns across 9 bases. CDR1 is SQVTM, CDR2 ANQGSEA, per germline. Trimming removed 4 bases from V and 5 bases from J; junction bases left unmatched: 3. The CDR3 sequence is 12 residues long. The CDR3 sequence is CSVGQGVDEQYF. The CDR3 nucleotides read TGCAGCGTTGGACAGGGGGTTGACGAGCAGTACTTC.